This TCR beta chain was profiled in a study of immune heterogeneity within non-small cell lung tumors. Overall study findings and caveats: Each patient largely had their own distinct set of high-frequency T-cell receptor beta clonotypes.

The authors amplified TCR beta CDR3 by multiplex PCR with 32 V and 13 J primers. One entry per CDR3 protein, called by TCRdb with MiXCR from the multiplex PCR reads. The table has 30,000 to 40,000 distinct CDR3 sequences, around 26% seen once. Genomic DNA from bulk tumor acted as the template, and around 630 ng was loaded per sample. Several far-apart biopsies were taken per primary tumor during surgery. Curative operations were performed on patients who had untreated, newly diagnosed non-small cell lung cancer. This clonotype was seen a handful of times. Its cognate antigen is unknown. This CDR3 comprises 15 residues. Unmatched junction bases numbered 7, after V lost 4 bases and J lost 5 bases.

Material for sequencing was lung tumor tissue. The V gene is TRBV12-3 or TRBV12-4, the J gene TRBJ2-5; 10 nucleotides line up with TRBD2. This clonotype was sampled from a man aged 35 to 55 with non-small cell lung cancer. CDR3 sequence (DNA): TGTGCCAGCAGTTCCCTAGCGGGAGTGGTTGAGACCCAGTACTTC. It codes for CASSSLAGVVETQYF.